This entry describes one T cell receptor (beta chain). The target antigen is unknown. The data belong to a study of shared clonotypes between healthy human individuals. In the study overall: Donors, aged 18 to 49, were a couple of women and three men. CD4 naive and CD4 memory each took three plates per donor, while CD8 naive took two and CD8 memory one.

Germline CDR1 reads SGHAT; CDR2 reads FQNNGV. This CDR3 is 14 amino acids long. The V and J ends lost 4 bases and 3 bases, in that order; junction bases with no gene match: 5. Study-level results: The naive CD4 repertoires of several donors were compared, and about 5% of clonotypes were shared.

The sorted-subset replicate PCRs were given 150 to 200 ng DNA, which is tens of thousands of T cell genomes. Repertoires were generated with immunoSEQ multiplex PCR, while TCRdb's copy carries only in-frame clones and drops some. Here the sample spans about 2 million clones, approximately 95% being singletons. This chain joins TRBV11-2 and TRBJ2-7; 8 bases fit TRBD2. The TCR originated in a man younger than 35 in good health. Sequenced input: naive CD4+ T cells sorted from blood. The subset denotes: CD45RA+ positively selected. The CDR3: CASSYGGGNYEQYF. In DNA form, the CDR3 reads TGTGCCAGCAGCTATGGCGGGGGGAACTACGAGCAGTACTTC.